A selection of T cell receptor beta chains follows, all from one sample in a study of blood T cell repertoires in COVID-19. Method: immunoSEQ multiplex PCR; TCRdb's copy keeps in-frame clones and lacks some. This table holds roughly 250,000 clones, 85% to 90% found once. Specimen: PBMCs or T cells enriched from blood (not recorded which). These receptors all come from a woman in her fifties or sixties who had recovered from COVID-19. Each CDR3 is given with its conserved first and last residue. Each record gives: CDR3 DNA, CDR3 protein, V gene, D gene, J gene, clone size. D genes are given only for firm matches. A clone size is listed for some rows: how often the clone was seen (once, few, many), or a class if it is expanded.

CDR3 DNA: TGCGCCAGCAGCTTGGGCCAGAACAACTATGGCTACACCTTC
CDR3 protein: CASSLGQNNYGYTF
V gene: TRBV5-1
D gene: NA
J gene: TRBJ1-2
clone size: few

CDR3 DNA: TGTGCCAGCAGTCCAGAGGGACAGGGAGGCTACACCTTC
CDR3 protein: CASSPEGQGGYTF
V gene: TRBV12-3/TRBV12-4
D gene: TRBD1
J gene: TRBJ1-2
clone size: NA

CDR3 DNA: TGTGCCAGCAGCTCGTCAGGGGGGAGCTACGAGCAGTACTTC
CDR3 protein: CASSSSGGSYEQYF
V gene: TRBV5-5
D gene: NA
J gene: TRBJ2-7
clone size: NA

CDR3 DNA: TGTGCCAGCACCCCGGGAGGCAGCACAGATACGCAGTATTTT
CDR3 protein: CASTPGGSTDTQYF
V gene: TRBV7-9
D gene: TRBD2
J gene: TRBJ2-3
clone size: NA

CDR3 DNA: TGTGCCAGCAGCTACGAACTGGGGCTAGCGGGCTCCGAGCAGTACTTC
CDR3 protein: CASSYELGLAGSEQYF
V gene: TRBV14
D gene: TRBD2
J gene: TRBJ2-7
clone size: NA

CDR3 DNA: TGTGCCACCAGCAGGAGCACAGGATACTCTGGGGCCAACGCCCTGACTTTC
CDR3 protein: CATSRSTGYSGANALTF
V gene: TRBV15
D gene: NA
J gene: TRBJ2-6
clone size: NA

CDR3 DNA: TGCAGCGTCCTAGGGGGGGACGAGACCCAGTACTTC
CDR3 protein: CSVLGGDETQYF
V gene: TRBV29-1
D gene: NA
J gene: TRBJ2-5
clone size: NA

CDR3 DNA: TGTGCCAGCTCAGAGGGACAGGAAAATAGCAATCAGCCCCAGCATTTT
CDR3 protein: CASSEGQENSNQPQHF
V gene: TRBV18
D gene: TRBD1
J gene: TRBJ1-5
clone size: NA

CDR3 DNA: TGTGCCAGTAGTAGGTCTAGCGGGAGCCATGAGCAGTTCTTC
CDR3 protein: CASSRSSGSHEQFF
V gene: TRBV19
D gene: TRBD2
J gene: TRBJ2-1
clone size: NA

CDR3 DNA: TGTGCCAGCAGACAAGAAAGACGGACTCAGATGAACACTGAAGCTTTCTTT
CDR3 protein: CASRQERRTQMNTEAFF
V gene: TRBV28
D gene: NA
J gene: TRBJ1-1
clone size: NA

CDR3 DNA: TGTGCCAGCAGTGAAGGCGAGGGGGAAGTAGGGGCTTTCTTT
CDR3 protein: CASSEGEGEVGAFF
V gene: TRBV6-1
D gene: NA
J gene: TRBJ1-1
clone size: NA

CDR3 DNA: TGTGCCAGCGCCTGGGGGGGAAATTCACCCCTCCACTTT
CDR3 protein: CASAWGGNSPLHF
V gene: TRBV27
D gene: NA
J gene: TRBJ1-6
clone size: few

CDR3 DNA: TGTGCTAGCAGCCGTACTAGCGGGAGTTGGAATGAGCAGTTCTTC
CDR3 protein: CASSRTSGSWNEQFF
V gene: TRBV7-7
D gene: TRBD2
J gene: TRBJ2-1
clone size: NA

CDR3 DNA: TGCGCCAGCAGCCCAGCTAGCTTAGGTGGGGAGCTGTTTTTT
CDR3 protein: CASSPASLGGELFF
V gene: TRBV5-1
D gene: NA
J gene: TRBJ2-2
clone size: NA

CDR3 DNA: TGTGCCAGCAGGTCCCGGTCTATTCGGGGTGGCTACACCTTC
CDR3 protein: CASRSRSIRGGYTF
V gene: TRBV28
D gene: NA
J gene: TRBJ1-2
clone size: NA

CDR3 DNA: TGTGCCAGCAGCCGAGTTTTGGGCGGGATGGAGACCCAGTACTTC
CDR3 protein: CASSRVLGGMETQYF
V gene: TRBV5-4
D gene: NA
J gene: TRBJ2-5
clone size: NA

CDR3 DNA: TGTGCCAGCAGTTACTCGCGGGCTGAAGCTTTCTTT
CDR3 protein: CASSYSRAEAFF
V gene: TRBV6-6
D gene: NA
J gene: TRBJ1-1
clone size: NA

CDR3 DNA: TGTGCCAGCAGTTCCGGACTAGCGGGAGGGTCAGAGACCCAGTACTTC
CDR3 protein: CASSSGLAGGSETQYF
V gene: TRBV6-5
D gene: TRBD2
J gene: TRBJ2-5
clone size: NA

CDR3 DNA: TGTGCCAGCAGGACAGGGCTCAATCAGCCCCAGCATTTT
CDR3 protein: CASRTGLNQPQHF
V gene: TRBV2
D gene: TRBD1
J gene: TRBJ1-5
clone size: NA

CDR3 DNA: TGTGCCAGCTCACAAAGGACTAGCGGGAGCAGCGCCTCCTACAATGAGCAGTTCTTC
CDR3 protein: CASSQRTSGSSASYNEQFF
V gene: TRBV18
D gene: TRBD2
J gene: TRBJ2-1
clone size: NA

CDR3 DNA: TGTGCCAGTAGTGTCATCGGACAGGCAACTTACTCTGGGGCCAACGTCCTGACTTTC
CDR3 protein: CASSVIGQATYSGANVLTF
V gene: TRBV19
D gene: TRBD1
J gene: TRBJ2-6
clone size: NA

CDR3 DNA: TGTGCCAGTACCTACTACATGAACACTGAAGCTTTCTTT
CDR3 protein: CASTYYMNTEAFF
V gene: TRBV2
D gene: NA
J gene: TRBJ1-1
clone size: NA